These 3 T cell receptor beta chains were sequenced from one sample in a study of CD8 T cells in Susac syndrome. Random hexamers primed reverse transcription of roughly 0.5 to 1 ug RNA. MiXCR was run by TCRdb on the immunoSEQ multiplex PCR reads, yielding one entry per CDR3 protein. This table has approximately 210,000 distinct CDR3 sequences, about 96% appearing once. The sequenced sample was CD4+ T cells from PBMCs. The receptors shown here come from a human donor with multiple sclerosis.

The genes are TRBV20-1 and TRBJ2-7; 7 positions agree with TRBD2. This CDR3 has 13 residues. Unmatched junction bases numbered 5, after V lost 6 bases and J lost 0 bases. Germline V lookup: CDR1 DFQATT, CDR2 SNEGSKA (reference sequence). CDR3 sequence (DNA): TGCAGTGCGGCGGGAGTGAGCTCCTACGAGCAGTACTTC. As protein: CSAAGVSSYEQYF.

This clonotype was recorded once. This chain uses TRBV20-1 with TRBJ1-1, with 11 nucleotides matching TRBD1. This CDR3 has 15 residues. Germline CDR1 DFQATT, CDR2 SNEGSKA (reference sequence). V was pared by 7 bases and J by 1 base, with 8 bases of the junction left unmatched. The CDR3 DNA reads TGCAGTGTCCCGCCAGGACAGGGGGCGAACACTGAAGCTTTCTTT. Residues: CSVPPGQGANTEAFF.

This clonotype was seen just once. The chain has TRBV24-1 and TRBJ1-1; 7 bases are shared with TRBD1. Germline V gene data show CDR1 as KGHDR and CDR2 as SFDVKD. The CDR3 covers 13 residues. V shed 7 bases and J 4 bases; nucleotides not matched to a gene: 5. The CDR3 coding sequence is TGTGCCACCAGGGGGACAGACAGCACTGAAGCTTTCTTT. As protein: CATRGTDSTEAFF.